One and the same sample provided the 15 T cell receptor beta chains below, sequenced in a study of cytomegalovirus exposure and HLA in healthy donors. Assay used: immunoSEQ multiplex PCR; TCRdb lists only in-frame clones, some missing. The sample shows under 200,000 clones, about 81% of them seen only once. The sample was PBMCs. The receptors stem from a woman aged 25-40 years in good health and CMV-seronegative.

The chain uses TRBV9 and TRBJ2-5; weak D call: TRBD2 (5 bases). In germline, CDR1 is SGDLS, CDR2 YYNGEE. V dropped 3 bases and J dropped 1 base, with 10 bases sitting between them. CDR3 length equals 14 residues. The CDR3 is CASSDGLFQETQYF. The DNA of the CDR3 is TGTGCCAGCAGCGATGGACTGTTCCAAGAGACCCAGTACTTC. The full variable domain, in which reference TRBV9 and TRBJ2-5 provide the parts outside the CDR3, is DSGVTQTPKHLITATGQRVTLRCSPRSGDLSVYWYQQSLDQGLQFLIQYYNGEERAKGNILERFSAQQFPDLHSELNLSSLELGDSALYFCASSDGLFQETQYFGPGTRLLVL.

The rearrangement uses TRBV5-6 and TRBJ2-7; D remains ambiguous. The V end was cut by 2 bases, the J end by 2 bases, with 5 bases between. CDR3 size: 12 residues. Germline-derived CDR1 and CDR2 are SGHDT and YYEEEE. For the CDR3, the DNA is TGTGCCAGCAGCTTTTTCACCTACGAGCAGTACTTC. It specifies CASSFFTYEQYF.

The V call is TRBV29-1, the J call TRBJ1-2; 9 bases agree with TRBD1. From germline, CDR1 is SQVTM and CDR2 ANQGSEA. The CDR3 contains 13 residues. The trim removed 4 bases at V and 5 bases at J, leaving 5 bases unmatched. For the CDR3, the DNA is TGCAGCGTTGGGGGGACAGGGATTTATGGCTACACCTTC. This codes for CSVGGTGIYGYTF.

This chain links TRBV7-6 with TRBJ1-2, with D maybe TRBD1 (5 bases). Germline V gene sequence: CDR1 SGHVS, CDR2 FNYEAQ. The CDR3 runs to 15 residues. Trimming took off 2 bases at V and 1 base at J, with 11 bases between the two ends. The CDR3 coding sequence is TGTGCCAGCAGCTTACTCACAGGATTTAACTATGGCTACACCTTC. Amino acid sequence: CASSLLTGFNYGYTF. The full variable domain, completed using reference TRBV7-6 and TRBJ1-2, is GAGVSQSPRYKVTKRGQDVALRCDPISGHVSLYWYRQALGQGPEFLTYFNYEAQQDKSGLPNDRFSAERPEGSISTLTIQRTEQRDSAMYRCASSLLTGFNYGYTFGSGTRLTVV.

The CDR3 DNA is TGCGCCAGCAGCTTGGCCGTGACTAGCGCTTCCTACGAGCAGTACTTC. Translated: CASSLAVTSASYEQYF. J is TRBJ2-7 and V is TRBV5-1, with 8 bases fitting TRBD2. This CDR3 has 16 amino acids. After removal of 0 bases from V and 1 base from J, the junction contained 6 bases not matched to a gene. Looked up from germline, CDR1 is SGHRS and CDR2 is YFSETQ.

V and J are TRBV7-2 and TRBJ1-1; unclear D gene. This CDR3 contains 17 residues. V gave up 2 bases and J gave up 1 base, with 17 bases separating them. From germline, CDR1 is SGHTA and CDR2 FQGNSA. CDR3 sequence: CASSLLSTSTRNTEAFF. As DNA, the CDR3 is TGTGCCAGCAGCTTATTATCTACGTCAACTCGGAACACTGAAGCTTTCTTT. The full variable domain, in which reference TRBV7-2 and TRBJ1-1 provide the parts outside the CDR3, is GAGVSQSPSNKVTEKGKDVELRCDPISGHTALYWYRQSLGQGLEFLIYFQGNSAPDKSGLPSDRFSAERTGGSVSTLTIQRTQQEDSAVYLCASSLLSTSTRNTEAFFGQGTRLTVV.

The V gene is TRBV27, the J gene TRBJ1-3; D is unclear. V lost 4 bases and J 4 bases, leaving 2 bases between the germline ends. CDR3 length equals 11 residues. Looked up from germline, CDR1 is MNHEY and CDR2 is SMNVEV (reference sequence). The CDR3, as DNA: TGTGCCAGCAGTTCAGGAAACACCATATATTTT. This gives the protein CASSSGNTIYF.

CDR3 nucleotide sequence: TGTGCCAGCAGCTCACCGACTAGCACCCCAGATACGCAGTATTTT. Translation: CASSSPTSTPDTQYF. J is TRBJ2-3 and V is TRBV11-2; 7 bases agree with TRBD2. Trimming removed 4 bases from V and 4 bases from J; junction bases left unmatched: 8. Germline CDR1 is SGHAT and CDR2 is FQNNGV. The CDR3 is made up of 15 amino acids.

The chain employs TRBV5-1 and TRBJ2-3, with 7 bases fitting TRBD1. Trimming cost V 0 bases and J 3 bases; bases outside gene matches: 7. This CDR3 is built from 16 residues. The germline V gene encodes CDR1 SGHRS and CDR2 YFSETQ. The CDR3 protein is CASSLADRAGTDTQYF. The DNA of the CDR3 is TGCGCCAGCAGCTTGGCCGACAGGGCAGGAACAGATACGCAGTATTTT.

V is TRBV5-1 and J is TRBJ2-5, with D possibly TRBD2 on 5 matching bases. Germline V gene sequence: CDR1 SGHRS, CDR2 YFSETQ. Trimming left V 4 bases short and J 4 bases short, with 17 bases between. The CDR3 is made up of 15 amino acids. The CDR3 loop reads CASSGLGVALETQYF. The CDR3 nucleotides are TGCGCCAGCAGCGGGCTGGGAGTAGCGCTAGAGACCCAGTACTTC.

The table lists this clone with a count of one. This chain uses TRBV5-1 with TRBJ1-2; 9 bases match TRBD1. The germline V gene encodes CDR1 SGHRS and CDR2 YFSETQ. The CDR3 has 15 amino acids. V lost 6 bases to trimming and J lost 4 bases; unmatched junction nucleotides: 10. CDR3 nucleotides: TGCGCCAGCAACCCGGGCCCACAGGGGGCCTATGGCTACACCTTC. It translates to CASNPGPQGAYGYTF.

V and J are TRBV6-5 and TRBJ1-6, with D uncertain. The CDR3 extends over 15 amino acids. The V and J ends lost 7 bases and 0 bases respectively, with 10 bases between them. CDR1 and CDR2 from the germline V gene are MNHEY and SVGAGI. CDR3 bases: TGTGCCAGCACCCCCAAGAGCTCCTATAATTCACCCCTCCACTTT. This sequence encodes CASTPKSSYNSPLHF.

This rearrangement joins TRBV10-2 to TRBJ2-7; unclear D gene. This CDR3 contains 12 residues. Germline CDR1 reads WSHSY; CDR2 reads SAAADI. V was cut by 3 bases and J by 6 bases, with 9 bases left in between. Written as DNA, the CDR3 is TGCGCCAGCAGTGATCCCACACGCGAGCAGTACTTC. Encoded protein: CASSDPTREQYF.

Here the CDR3 DNA reads TGTGCCAGCTCACCATTCGGGGGGAACACTGAAGCTTTCTTT. It encodes CASSPFGGNTEAFF. The chain carries TRBV18 and TRBJ1-1; maybe TRBD1 (5 bases). The length of the CDR3 is 14 residues. V lost 2 bases to trimming and J lost 1 base, with 8 bases between them. CDR1 is KGHSH and CDR2 is LQKENI in the germline V gene.

This sequence joins TRBV9 and TRBJ1-1; 9 bases line up with TRBD1. The junction had 4 bases not matched to a gene; V was cut back by 3 bases and J by 1 base. The length of the CDR3 is 15 residues. The germline V gene encodes CDR1 SGDLS and CDR2 YYNGEE. The CDR3 DNA sequence: TGTGCCAGCAGCGATCCGGACAGGGGGAACACTGAAGCTTTCTTT. Translated, it gives CASSDPDRGNTEAFF.